This TCR beta chain appears in the sequencing data of a study of CXCR3-negative and CXCR3-positive naive CD8 T cells. Study-wide results and limits: More hydrophobic TRB CDR3s occurred in CXCR3-positive than in CXCR3-negative naive cells.

Remarks on this clonotype: Antigen specificity is unknown.

The TRB cDNA libraries were prepared by 5' RACE with UMI labels. Each CDR3 protein gets one entry in TCRdb, which reprocessed the 5' RACE reads and gives no DNA. This table lists 100,000 or so distinct CDR3 sequences. The CDR3 spans 17 residues. Germline values: CDR1 MNHEY, CDR2 SVGEGT. Per CD8+ T cell subset, triplicate sorts of 250,000 to 350,000 cells each were done. Naive cells were sorted as CD45RO-, CCR7+, CD27+ and CD95-. Sequencing was carried out using naive CXCR3+ CD8+ T cells from blood. Subset meaning: CD45RO-CCR7+CD27+CD95- naive CD8+ T cells expressing CXCR3 (TNR3+). This clonotype was sampled from a human donor in good health. Some clones in this sample may be carry-over from other donors' samples. The chain is built from TRBV6-2 or TRBV6-3 and TRBJ2-7; the D gene TCRdb calls, TRBD2, cannot be checked with no DNA. CDR3 protein: CASSYPVGTSGTYEQYF.